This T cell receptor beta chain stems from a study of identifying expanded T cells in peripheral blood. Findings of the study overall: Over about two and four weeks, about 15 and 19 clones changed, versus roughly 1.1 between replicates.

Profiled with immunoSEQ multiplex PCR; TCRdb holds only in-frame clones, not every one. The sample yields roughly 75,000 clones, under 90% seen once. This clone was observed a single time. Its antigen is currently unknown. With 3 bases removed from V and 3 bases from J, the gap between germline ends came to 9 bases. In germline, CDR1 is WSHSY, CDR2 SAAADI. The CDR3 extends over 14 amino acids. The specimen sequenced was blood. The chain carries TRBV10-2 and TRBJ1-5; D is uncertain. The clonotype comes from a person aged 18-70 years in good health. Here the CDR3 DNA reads TGCGCCAGCAGTGACCGGAACCTCAATCAGCCCCAGCATTTT. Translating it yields CASSDRNLNQPQHF.